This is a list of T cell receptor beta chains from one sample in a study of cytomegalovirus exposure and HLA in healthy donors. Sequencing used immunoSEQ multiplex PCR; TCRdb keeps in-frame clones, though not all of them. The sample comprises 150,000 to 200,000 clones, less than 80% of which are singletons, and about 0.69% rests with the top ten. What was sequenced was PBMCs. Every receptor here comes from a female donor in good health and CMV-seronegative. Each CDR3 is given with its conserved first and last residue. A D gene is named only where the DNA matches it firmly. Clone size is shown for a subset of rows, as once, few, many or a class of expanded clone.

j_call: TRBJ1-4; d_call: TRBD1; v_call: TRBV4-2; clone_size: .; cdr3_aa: CASSQGQGATNEKLFF; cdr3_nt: TGTGCCAGCAGCCAGGGACAGGGGGCAACTAATGAAAAACTGTTTTTT
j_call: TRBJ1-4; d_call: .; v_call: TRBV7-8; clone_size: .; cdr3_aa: CASSLLRVGEKLFF; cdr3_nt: TGTGCCAGCAGCTTACTGAGGGTTGGAGAAAAACTGTTTTTT
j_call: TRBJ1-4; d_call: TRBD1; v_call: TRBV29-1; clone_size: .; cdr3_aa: CSVGHQETGKLF; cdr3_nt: TGCAGCGTTGGTCATCAAGAGACAGGGAAATTATTT
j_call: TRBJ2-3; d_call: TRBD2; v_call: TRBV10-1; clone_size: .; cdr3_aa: CASSEAPGLAGRLDTQYF; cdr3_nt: TGCGCCAGCAGCGAAGCCCCGGGACTAGCGGGGAGGTTGGATACGCAGTATTTT
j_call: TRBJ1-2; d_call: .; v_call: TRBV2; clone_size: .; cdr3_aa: CASSDQVPLNYGYTF; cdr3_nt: TGTGCCAGCAGTGATCAGGTGCCTCTAAACTATGGCTACACCTTC
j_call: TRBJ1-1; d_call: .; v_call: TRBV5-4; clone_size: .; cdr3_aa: CASSLGGANTEAFF; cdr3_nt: TGTGCCAGCAGCTTGGGGGGCGCGAACACTGAAGCTTTCTTT
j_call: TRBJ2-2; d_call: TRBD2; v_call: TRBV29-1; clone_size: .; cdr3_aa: CSVEKSGSTTGELFF; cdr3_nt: TGCAGCGTTGAGAAGAGCGGGAGTACCACCGGGGAGCTGTTTTTT
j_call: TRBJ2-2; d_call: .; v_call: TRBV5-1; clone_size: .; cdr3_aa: CASRGGGALNTGELFF; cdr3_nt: TGCGCCAGCCGGGGCGGCGGGGCCTTGAACACCGGGGAGCTGTTTTTT
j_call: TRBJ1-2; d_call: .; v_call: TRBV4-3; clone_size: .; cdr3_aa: CASSQERDISGYTF; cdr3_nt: TGCGCCAGCAGCCAAGAAAGGGACATCTCTGGCTACACCTTC
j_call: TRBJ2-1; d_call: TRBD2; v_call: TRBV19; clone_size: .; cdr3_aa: CASSPSASGVNEQFF; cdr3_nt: TGTGCCAGTAGTCCCTCGGCTAGCGGGGTCAATGAGCAGTTCTTC
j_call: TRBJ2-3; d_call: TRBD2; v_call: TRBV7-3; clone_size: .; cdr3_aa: CASSFKTSGWGTQYF; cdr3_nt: TGTGCCAGCAGCTTCAAGACTAGCGGCTGGGGGACGCAGTATTTT
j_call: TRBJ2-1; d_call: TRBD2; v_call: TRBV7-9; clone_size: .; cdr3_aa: CASSSGLAGDNEQFF; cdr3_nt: TGTGCCAGCAGCTCAGGACTAGCGGGAGACAATGAGCAGTTCTTC
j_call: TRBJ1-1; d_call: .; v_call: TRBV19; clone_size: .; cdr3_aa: CASSIRGSTEAFF; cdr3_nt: TGTGCCAGTAGTATCCGGGGGAGCACTGAAGCTTTCTTT
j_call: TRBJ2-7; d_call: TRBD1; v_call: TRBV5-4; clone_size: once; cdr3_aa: CASSLARMTGAHEQYF; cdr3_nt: TGTGCCAGCAGCTTGGCCAGGATGACAGGGGCTCACGAGCAGTACTTC
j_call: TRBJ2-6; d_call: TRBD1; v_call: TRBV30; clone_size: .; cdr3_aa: CAWSTTGVSGANGLTF; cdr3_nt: TGTGCCTGGAGTACCACAGGGGTCTCTGGGGCCAACGGCCTGACTTTC
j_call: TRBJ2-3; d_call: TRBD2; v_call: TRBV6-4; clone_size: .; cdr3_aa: CASSAEAGVADTQYF; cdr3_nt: TGTGCCAGCAGCGCTGAAGCGGGAGTAGCAGATACGCAGTATTTT
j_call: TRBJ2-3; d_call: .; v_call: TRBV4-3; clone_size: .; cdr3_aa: CASSQGGSSTDTQYF; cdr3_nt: TGCGCCAGCAGCCAAGGAGGGTCTAGCACAGATACGCAGTATTTT
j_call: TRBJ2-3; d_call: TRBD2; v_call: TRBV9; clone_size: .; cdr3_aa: CASSAGLARDTQYF; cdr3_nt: TGTGCCAGCAGCGCGGGACTAGCAAGAGATACGCAGTATTTT
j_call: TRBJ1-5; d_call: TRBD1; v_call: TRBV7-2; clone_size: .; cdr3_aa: CASSSDRGSKPQHF; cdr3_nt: TGTGCCAGCAGCTCCGACAGGGGAAGTAAGCCCCAGCATTTT
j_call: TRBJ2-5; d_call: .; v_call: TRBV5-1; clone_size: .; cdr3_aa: CASSLVQGQETQYF; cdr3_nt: TGCGCCAGCAGCTTGGTTCAGGGACAAGAGACCCAGTACTTC
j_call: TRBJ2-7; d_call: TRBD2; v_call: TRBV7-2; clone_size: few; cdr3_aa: CASSQKAGGTYEQYF; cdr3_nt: TGTGCCAGCAGCCAGAAAGCGGGGGGCACCTACGAGCAGTACTTC
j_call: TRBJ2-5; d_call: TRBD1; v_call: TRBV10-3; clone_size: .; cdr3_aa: CAISERQGAGIQETQYF; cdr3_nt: TGTGCCATCAGTGAGCGGCAGGGGGCCGGGATACAAGAGACCCAGTACTTC
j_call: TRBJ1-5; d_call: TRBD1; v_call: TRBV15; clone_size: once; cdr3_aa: CATSRGTGVNQPQHF; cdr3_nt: TGTGCCACCAGCAGAGGGACAGGCGTAAATCAGCCCCAGCATTTT
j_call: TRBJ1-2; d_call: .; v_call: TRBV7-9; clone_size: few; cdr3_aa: CASSLEQAYGYTF; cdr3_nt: TGTGCCAGCAGCTTAGAGCAGGCATATGGCTACACCTTC
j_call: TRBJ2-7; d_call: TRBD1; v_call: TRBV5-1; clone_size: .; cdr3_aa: CASSSGQGAGYEQYF; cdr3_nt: TGCGCCAGCAGCTCCGGACAGGGGGCTGGGTACGAGCAGTACTTC
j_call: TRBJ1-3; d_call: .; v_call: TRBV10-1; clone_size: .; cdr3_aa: CASSLRHGFGNTIYF; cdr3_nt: TGCGCCAGCAGCCTTCGACATGGATTTGGAAACACCATATATTTT
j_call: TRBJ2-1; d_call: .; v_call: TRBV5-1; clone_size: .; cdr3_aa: CASSDQGWWQFF; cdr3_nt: TGCGCCAGCAGCGATCAGGGATGGTGGCAGTTCTTC